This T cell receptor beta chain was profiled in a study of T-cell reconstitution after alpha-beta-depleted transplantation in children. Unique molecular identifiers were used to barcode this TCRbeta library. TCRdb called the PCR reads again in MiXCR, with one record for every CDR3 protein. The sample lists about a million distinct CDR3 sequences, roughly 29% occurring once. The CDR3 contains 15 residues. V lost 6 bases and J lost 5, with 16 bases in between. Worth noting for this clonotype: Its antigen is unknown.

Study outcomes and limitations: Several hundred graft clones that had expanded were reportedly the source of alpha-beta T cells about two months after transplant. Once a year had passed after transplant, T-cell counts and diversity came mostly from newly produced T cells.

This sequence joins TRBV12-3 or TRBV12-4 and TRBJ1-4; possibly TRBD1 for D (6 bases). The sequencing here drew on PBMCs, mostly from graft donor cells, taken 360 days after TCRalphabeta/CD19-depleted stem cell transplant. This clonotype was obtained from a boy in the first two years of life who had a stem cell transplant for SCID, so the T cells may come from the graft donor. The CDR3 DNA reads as TGTGCCAGCAGAAAGACAGGAGTCAAAAATGAAAAACTGTTTTTT. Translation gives CASRKTGVKNEKLFF.